This passage covers 29 T cell receptor beta chains from one sample sequenced in a study of blood T cell repertoires in COVID-19. TCRdb's table, derived via immunoSEQ multiplex PCR, lists solely in-frame clones and lacks some. The table includes roughly 160,000 clones, roughly 88% detected once. Sequenced input: peripheral blood. All receptors derive from a woman aged 60-75 years with acute or convalescent COVID-19.

V gene TRBV28 combines with J gene TRBJ1-1; no reliable D call. The V end lost 3 bases, the J end lost 3 bases, and 5 bases lay between the germline ends. Looked up from germline, CDR1 is MDHEN and CDR2 is SYDVKM. This CDR3 region has 12 residues. CDR3 in amino acids: CASSFPDTEAFF. CDR3 coding DNA: TGTGCCAGCAGTTTTCCGGACACTGAAGCTTTCTTT.

This clone occurred many times. The J gene is TRBJ1-6, the V gene TRBV19, with 9 nucleotides matching TRBD1. The CDR3 is made up of 16 amino acids. Trimming removed 5 bases from V and 10 bases from J; junction bases left unmatched: 12. Germline CDR1 reads LNHDA; CDR2 reads SQIVND (reference sequence). For the CDR3, the DNA is TGTGCCAGTAGTGCTCGGACCGGGACAGGGACGTCACCCCTCCACTTT. Protein sequence: CASSARTGTGTSPLHF.

The genes are TRBV7-2 and TRBJ2-7, with 10 positions matching TRBD2. This CDR3 spans 15 amino acids. V shed 1 base, J shed 4 bases, and the junction held 4 bases outside the gene matches. CDR1 and CDR2 (germline): SGHTA, FQGNSA. The CDR3 sequence: CASSLGASGGYEQYF. CDR3 nucleotides: TGTGCCAGCAGCTTAGGCGCTAGCGGGGGATACGAGCAGTACTTC.

The rearrangement joins TRBV2 to TRBJ2-7; 10 nucleotides match TRBD2. Germline trimming cut 6 bases from V and 6 bases from J; bases unmatched to any gene: 8. The CDR3 contains 14 residues. CDR1 and CDR2 from the germline V gene are SNHLY and FYNNEI. The CDR3 bases are TGTGCCAGCAGCGGACTAGCGGTCCTTTCCGAGCAGTACTTC. Protein product: CASSGLAVLSEQYF.

This clone was counted a single time. The chain uses TRBV14 and TRBJ2-7; a possible D gene is TRBD1 (5 bases). V lost 4 bases and J 6 bases, leaving 19 bases between the germline ends. Germline V gene data show CDR1 as SGHDN and CDR2 as FVKESK. The CDR3 length is 15 residues. The CDR3 is CASSPLGKGELEQYF. The CDR3, as DNA: TGTGCCAGCAGCCCCTTAGGTAAAGGGGAACTCGAGCAGTACTTC.

The V call is TRBV4-2, the J call TRBJ2-5, with 8 bases fitting TRBD2. This CDR3 has 14 residues. V trimming: 0 bases; J trimming: 10 bases; junction bases outside the gene matches: 7. Germline V CDR1 and CDR2: LGHNA, YNFKEQ. In DNA, the CDR3 is TGTGCCAGCAGCCAAGACGGACGGGGGGGCAACCAGTACTTC. Protein sequence: CASSQDGRGGNQYF.

As DNA, the CDR3 is TGTGCCAGTAGTATAGGACGGACAGTGAACACTGAAGCTTTCTTT. Residues: CASSIGRTVNTEAFF. The chain combines TRBV19 with TRBJ1-1, with D possibly being TRBD1 (6 bases). This CDR3 has 15 amino acids. Germline V gene sequence: CDR1 LNHDA, CDR2 SQIVND (reference sequence). The V end lost 1 base, the J end lost 0 bases, and 9 bases lay between the germline ends.

The chain joins TRBV3-1 (or the pseudogene TRBV3-2) to TRBJ2-7; D might be TRBD1 (6 bases). The V end lost 0 bases, the J end lost 4 bases, and 16 bases lay between the germline ends. Germline CDR1 reads LGHDT; CDR2 reads YNNKEL (reference sequence). There are 16 residues in the CDR3. This CDR3 reads CASSQDWRQAKYEQYF. The CDR3 DNA reads as TGTGCCAGCAGCCAAGATTGGAGACAGGCGAAGTACGAGCAGTACTTC.

V usage is TRBV29-1 and J usage is TRBJ1-6, with D possibly TRBD1 on 5 matching bases. Germline values: CDR1 SQVTM, CDR2 ANQGSEA. This CDR3 region has 13 residues. Deletions cut 4 bases from V and 6 bases from J, with 10 bases between. CDR3 in amino acids: CSVGAGLNSPLHF. In nucleotides, the CDR3 is TGCAGCGTTGGCGCAGGGCTTAATTCACCCCTCCACTTT.

The chain links TRBV4-1 to TRBJ1-2; TRBD1 aligns across 7 bases. The germline CDR1 and CDR2 sequences are MGHRA and YSYEKL. The V segment lost 5 bases and the J segment 3 bases; nucleotides outside the gene matches: 3. There are 13 residues in the CDR3. The CDR3 region is CASSADRDYGYTF. The CDR3 DNA reads TGCGCCAGCAGCGCTGACAGGGACTATGGCTACACCTTC.

V usage is TRBV3-1 (or the pseudogene TRBV3-2) and J usage is TRBJ1-6; 9 nucleotides line up with TRBD1. J was trimmed by 6 bases and V by 2 bases; bases with no gene match: 2. This CDR3 has 15 residues. The germline V gene encodes CDR1 LGHDT and CDR2 YNNKEL (reference sequence). CDR3 bases: TGTGCCAGCAGCCAAACAGGGGGCCTTAATTCACCCCTCCACTTT. Protein: CASSQTGGLNSPLHF.

The rearrangement uses TRBV29-1 and TRBJ1-1; perhaps TRBD1 as D (5 bases). The CDR3 length is 11 residues. Germline V gene sequence: CDR1 SQVTM, CDR2 ANQGSEA. Trimming removed 4 bases from V and 7 bases from J, with 10 bases in between. The DNA for the CDR3 is TGCAGCGTTGGGGGGGGTGATGAAGCTTTCTTT. Translation: CSVGGGDEAFF.

The V gene is TRBV6-5, the J gene TRBJ2-7; 8 nucleotides line up with TRBD2. This CDR3 region has 12 residues. Germline lookup yields CDR1 MNHEY and CDR2 SVGAGI. The V segment lost 2 bases and the J segment 6 bases; nucleotides outside the gene matches: 0. The CDR3 reads CASSYRGGEQYF. The CDR3 coding sequence is TGTGCCAGCAGTTACCGGGGGGGCGAGCAGTACTTC.

The chain links TRBV18 to TRBJ2-7, with 8 bases matching TRBD2. V was clipped by 2 bases and J by 0 bases; unmatched bases: 3. Germline V gives CDR1 KGHSH, CDR2 LQKENI. The CDR3 spans 15 residues. The CDR3 loop is CASSPVAGSSYEQYF. CDR3 DNA sequence: TGTGCCAGCTCACCAGTAGCGGGGTCCTCCTACGAGCAGTACTTC.

The chain has TRBV5-1 and TRBJ2-2; D is ambiguous. Trimming took 0 bases from V and 0 from J, leaving 9 bases between them. The germline V gene encodes CDR1 SGHRS and CDR2 YFSETQ. The CDR3 contains 16 residues. The CDR3 region is CASSLVPATNTGELFF. In DNA form, the CDR3 reads TGCGCCAGCAGCTTGGTCCCAGCGACGAACACCGGGGAGCTGTTTTTT.

This clone was observed a few times. This chain joins TRBV18 and TRBJ1-5; the D gene is possibly TRBD1 (5 bases). Germline CDR1 KGHSH, CDR2 LQKENI. The CDR3 consists of 15 residues. Trimming removed 2 bases at V and 0 bases at J, with 8 bases between. This CDR3 is CASSPEDSSNQPQHF. CDR3 sequence (DNA): TGTGCCAGCTCACCAGAAGACAGTAGCAATCAGCCCCAGCATTTT.

The chain is built from TRBV7-8 and TRBJ2-7, with 10 bases matching TRBD1. Germline CDR1 SGHVS, CDR2 FQNEAQ. This CDR3 region has 13 residues. Trimming removed 5 bases from V and 7 bases from J; junction bases left unmatched: 5. CDR3 DNA: TGTGCCAGCAGCAACTGGACAGGGGGAGAGCAGTACTTC. Its protein is CASSNWTGGEQYF.

V usage is TRBV4-3 and J usage is TRBJ2-2; no clear D gene. V lost 1 base to trimming and J lost 6 bases, with 6 bases between them. Germline V lookup: CDR1 LGHNA, CDR2 YSLEER. The CDR3 length is 13 residues. CDR3 in DNA: TGCGCCAGCAGCCAAGTGGCGGCCGGGGAGCTGTTTTTT. This translates into CASSQVAAGELFF.

The CDR3 nucleotides are TGTGCCACCAGCAGAGATTCCGGCACAGTTTATAATTCACCCCTCCACTTT. Translating gives CATSRDSGTVYNSPLHF. The rearrangement links TRBV15 to TRBJ1-6; D is unresolved. The CDR3 runs to 17 residues. In germline, CDR1 is LNHNV, CDR2 YYDKDF (reference sequence). V was trimmed by 0 bases and J by 4 bases, leaving 13 bases between them.

This chain uses TRBV24-1 with TRBJ2-3; TRBD1 matches at 11 bases. J was trimmed by 2 bases and V by 4 bases; bases with no gene match: 7. CDR1 is KGHDR, CDR2 SFDVKD, per germline. CDR3 size: 17 residues. The CDR3 sequence: CATSDWGQGVHTDTQYF. The CDR3, as DNA: TGTGCCACCAGTGACTGGGGACAGGGGGTGCACACAGATACGCAGTATTTT.

The chain employs TRBV5-8 and TRBJ1-1, with D maybe TRBD1 (6 bases). CDR1 and CDR2 (germline): SGHTS, YDEGEE. CDR3 length: 14 amino acids. V was pared by 0 bases and J by 4 bases, with 10 bases between. Here the CDR3 reads CASSLVRGLTEAFF. CDR3 DNA sequence: TGTGCCAGCAGCTTGGTGCGGGGGCTCACTGAAGCTTTCTTT.

This clone was counted once. This chain joins TRBV2 and TRBJ2-5, with 16 bases lining up with TRBD2. The CDR3 runs 17 residues. Trimming removed 5 bases from V and 4 bases from J; junction bases left unmatched: 7. Germline V gives CDR1 SNHLY, CDR2 FYNNEI. CDR3 residues: CASSTGTSGGAVETQYF. CDR3 DNA sequence: TGTGCCAGCAGTACCGGGACTAGCGGGGGGGCCGTAGAGACCCAGTACTTC.

The rearrangement joins TRBV7-2 to TRBJ2-2; a possible D gene is TRBD2 (5 bases). Looked up from germline, CDR1 is SGHTA and CDR2 is FQGNSA. There are 14 residues in the CDR3. The V end lost 6 bases, the J end lost 5 bases, and 13 bases lay between the germline ends. The CDR3 loop reads CASSLDSGTGELFF. The CDR3 bases are TGTGCCAGCAGTCTGGACTCCGGAACCGGGGAGCTGTTTTTT.

The chain links TRBV19 to TRBJ2-1; 11 positions match TRBD2. This CDR3 is 15 amino acids long. Germline loops: CDR1 LNHDA, CDR2 SQIVND (reference sequence). Trimming removed 11 bases from V and 3 bases from J; junction bases left unmatched: 9. The CDR3, as DNA: TGTGCCTCCGATAGCGGGGGGGCCTACTACAATGAGCAGTTCTTC. Its protein product is CASDSGGAYYNEQFF.

This rearrangement joins TRBV24-1 to TRBJ1-6; D not resolved. Germline assignment: CDR1 KGHDR and CDR2 SFDVKD. The CDR3 consists of 17 residues. V shed 0 bases and J shed 5 bases, with 13 bases lying between them. CDR3 in amino acids: CATSDLGQAVHNSPLHF. The CDR3 DNA reads TGTGCCACCAGTGATTTGGGGCAGGCCGTCCATAATTCACCCCTCCACTTT.

The V and J genes are TRBV4-1 and TRBJ2-2; 11 positions agree with TRBD2. CDR1 and CDR2 from the germline V gene are MGHRA and YSYEKL. After removal of 6 bases from V and 4 bases from J, the junction contained 10 bases not matched to a gene. This CDR3 comprises 17 residues. CDR3 nucleotide sequence: TGCGCCAGCAGTCGGCGGGGACTAGCGGACTTCACCGGGGAGCTGTTTTTT. It yields the protein CASSRRGLADFTGELFF.

CDR3 DNA sequence: TGTGCCACTCCAGGGGCTGGGGCCAACGTCCTGACTTTC. Amino acid sequence: CATPGAGANVLTF. The chain links TRBV28 to TRBJ2-6, with a possible D match to TRBD1 (6 bases). CDR1 is MDHEN, CDR2 SYDVKM, per germline. With 10 bases removed from V and 2 bases from J, the gap between germline ends came to 9 bases. The CDR3 loop spans 13 amino acids.

J is TRBJ1-2 and V is TRBV20-1, with D hard to call. The V end was cut by 3 bases, the J end by 1 base, with 15 bases between. Germline loops: CDR1 DFQATT, CDR2 SNEGSKA (reference sequence). The CDR3 consists of 15 residues. The CDR3, as DNA: TGCAGTGCTAGTAGGGAGGGAACGAATAACTATGGCTACACCTTC. It is translated as CSASREGTNNYGYTF.

This chain joins TRBV3-1 (or the pseudogene TRBV3-2) and TRBJ2-7; 8 nucleotides align to TRBD2. The germline CDR1 and CDR2 sequences are LGHDT and YNNKEL (reference sequence). The CDR3 loop spans 17 amino acids. V gave up 0 bases and J gave up 2 bases; unmatched junction bases: 9. Here the CDR3 reads CASSQEHPGGAPYEQYF. In DNA, the CDR3 is TGTGCCAGCAGCCAAGAACACCCGGGGGGGGCCCCCTACGAGCAGTACTTC.